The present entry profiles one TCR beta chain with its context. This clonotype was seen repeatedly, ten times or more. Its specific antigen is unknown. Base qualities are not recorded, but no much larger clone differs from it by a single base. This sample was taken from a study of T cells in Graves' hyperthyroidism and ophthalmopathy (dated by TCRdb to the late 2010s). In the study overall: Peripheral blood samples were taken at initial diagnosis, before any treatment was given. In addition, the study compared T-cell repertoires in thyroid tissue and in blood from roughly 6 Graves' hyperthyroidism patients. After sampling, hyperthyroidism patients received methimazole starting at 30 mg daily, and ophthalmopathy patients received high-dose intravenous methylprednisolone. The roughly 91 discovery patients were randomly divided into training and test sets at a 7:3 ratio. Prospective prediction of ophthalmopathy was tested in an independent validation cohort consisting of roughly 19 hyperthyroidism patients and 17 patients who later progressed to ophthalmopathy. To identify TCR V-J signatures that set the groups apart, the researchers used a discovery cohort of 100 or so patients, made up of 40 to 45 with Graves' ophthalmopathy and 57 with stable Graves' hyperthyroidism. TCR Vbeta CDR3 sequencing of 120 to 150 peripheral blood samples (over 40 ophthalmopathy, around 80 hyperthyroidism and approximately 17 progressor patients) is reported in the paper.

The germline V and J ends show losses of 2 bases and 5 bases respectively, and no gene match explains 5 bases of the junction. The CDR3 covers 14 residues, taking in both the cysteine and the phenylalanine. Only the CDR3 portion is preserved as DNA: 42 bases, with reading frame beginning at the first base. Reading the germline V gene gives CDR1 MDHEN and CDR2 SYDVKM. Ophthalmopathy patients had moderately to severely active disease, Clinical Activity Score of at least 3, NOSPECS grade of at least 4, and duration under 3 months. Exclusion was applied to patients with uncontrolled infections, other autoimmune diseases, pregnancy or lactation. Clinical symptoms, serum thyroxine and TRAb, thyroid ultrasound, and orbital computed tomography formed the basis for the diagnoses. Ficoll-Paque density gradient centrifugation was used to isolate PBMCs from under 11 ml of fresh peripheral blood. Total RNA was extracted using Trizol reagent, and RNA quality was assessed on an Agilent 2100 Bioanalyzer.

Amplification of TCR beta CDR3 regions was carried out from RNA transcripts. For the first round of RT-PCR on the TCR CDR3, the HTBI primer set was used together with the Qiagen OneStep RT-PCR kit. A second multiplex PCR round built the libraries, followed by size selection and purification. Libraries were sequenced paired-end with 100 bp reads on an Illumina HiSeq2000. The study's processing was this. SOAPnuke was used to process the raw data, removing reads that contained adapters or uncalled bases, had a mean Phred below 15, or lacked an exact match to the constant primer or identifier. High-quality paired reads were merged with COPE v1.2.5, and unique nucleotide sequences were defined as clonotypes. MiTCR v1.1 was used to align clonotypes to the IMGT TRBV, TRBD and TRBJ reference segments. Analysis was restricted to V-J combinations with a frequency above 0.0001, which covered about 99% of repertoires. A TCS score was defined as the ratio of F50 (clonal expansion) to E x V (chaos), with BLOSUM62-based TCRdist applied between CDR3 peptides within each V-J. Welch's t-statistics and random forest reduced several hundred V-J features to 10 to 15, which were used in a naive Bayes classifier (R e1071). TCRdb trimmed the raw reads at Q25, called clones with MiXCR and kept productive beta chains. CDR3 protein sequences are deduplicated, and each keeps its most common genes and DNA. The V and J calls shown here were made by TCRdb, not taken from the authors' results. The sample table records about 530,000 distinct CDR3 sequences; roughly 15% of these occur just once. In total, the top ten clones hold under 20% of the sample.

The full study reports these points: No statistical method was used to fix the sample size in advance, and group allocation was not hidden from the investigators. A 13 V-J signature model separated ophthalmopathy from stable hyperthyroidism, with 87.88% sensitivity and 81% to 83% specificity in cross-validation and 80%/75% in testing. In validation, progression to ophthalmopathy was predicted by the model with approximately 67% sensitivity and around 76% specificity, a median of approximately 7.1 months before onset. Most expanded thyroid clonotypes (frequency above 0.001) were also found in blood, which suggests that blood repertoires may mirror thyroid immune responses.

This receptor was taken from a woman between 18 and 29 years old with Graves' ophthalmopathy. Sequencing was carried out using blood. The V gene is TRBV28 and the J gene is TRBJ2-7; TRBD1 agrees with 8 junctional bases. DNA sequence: TGTGCCAGCAGTTTAACAGGGACAGGCAACGAGCAGTACTTC. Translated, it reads CASSLTGTGNEQYF.